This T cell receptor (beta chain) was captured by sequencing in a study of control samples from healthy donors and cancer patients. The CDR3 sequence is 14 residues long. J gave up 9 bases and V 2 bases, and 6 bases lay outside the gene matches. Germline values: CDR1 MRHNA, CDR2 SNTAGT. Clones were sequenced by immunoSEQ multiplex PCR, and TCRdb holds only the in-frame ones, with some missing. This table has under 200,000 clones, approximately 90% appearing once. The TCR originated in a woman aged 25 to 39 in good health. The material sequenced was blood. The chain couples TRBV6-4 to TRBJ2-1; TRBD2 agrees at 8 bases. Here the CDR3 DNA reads TGTGCCAGCAGTGACGGGAATAGCGGGACTGAGCAGTTCTTC. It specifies CASSDGNSGTEQFF.